Below are 7 T cell receptor beta chains sequenced from a single sample in a study of blood T cell repertoires in COVID-19. Some clones are missing from TCRdb's copy, which holds only in-frame ones; the method was immunoSEQ multiplex PCR. The sample includes just over 650,000 clones, 90% of them seen just once. Sequenced: peripheral blood. These receptors were obtained from a woman under 30 with acute or convalescent COVID-19.

The chain joins TRBV20-1 to TRBJ2-3; TRBD2 matches 7 bases. Germline CDR1 DFQATT, CDR2 SNEGSKA (reference sequence). The CDR3 has 13 residues. V was clipped by 3 bases and J by 6 bases; unmatched bases: 6. The DNA for the CDR3 is TGCAGTGCTAGTCGGGTCGGGAGGGATACGCAGTATTTT. Residues: CSASRVGRDTQYF.

This sequence joins TRBV3-1 (or the pseudogene TRBV3-2) and TRBJ1-2; 9 nucleotides align to TRBD1. CDR3 size: 15 residues. The ends lost 5 bases at V and 9 bases at J; junction bases unmatched: 13. The V gene's germline CDR1 is LGHDT and CDR2 YNNKEL (reference sequence). This CDR3 reads CASSDGAGQGSSYTF. In nucleotides, the CDR3 is TGTGCCAGCAGCGACGGGGCGGGACAGGGTTCTAGCTACACCTTC.

This clone has just one count. V is TRBV25-1 and J is TRBJ1-1; D remains unclear. Trimming stripped 4 bases from V and 2 bases from J, with 8 bases between. This CDR3 contains 13 residues. From germline, CDR1 is MGHDK and CDR2 SYGVNS. The CDR3 here is CASSVEGNTEAFF. CDR3 DNA sequence: TGTGCCAGCAGTGTTGAGGGTAACACTGAAGCTTTCTTT.

The chain employs TRBV6-1 and TRBJ2-3; 9 bases agree with TRBD2. With 3 bases clipped from V and 0 bases from J, the junction kept 4 bases outside the gene matches. The CDR3 is made up of 16 amino acids. Germline V gene lookup returns CDR1 MNHNS and CDR2 SASEGT. The CDR3 DNA follows: TGTGCCAGCAGTGACCAAGCGGGGGGTAGCACAGATACGCAGTATTTT. This encodes CASSDQAGGSTDTQYF.

The chain has TRBV11-2 and TRBJ2-7; 8 positions match TRBD2. The germline V gene has CDR1 SGHAT and CDR2 FQNNGV. CDR3 length: 17 residues. The V segment lost 2 bases and the J segment 1 base; nucleotides outside the gene matches: 10. CDR3 DNA sequence: TGTGCCAGCAGCTTATCCGGGACTAGATCCCTGTCCTACGAGCAGTACTTC. The encoded protein is CASSLSGTRSLSYEQYF.

The chain has TRBV29-1 and TRBJ2-2; possibly TRBD2 for D (7 bases). Per germline, CDR1 SQVTM and CDR2 ANQGSEA. This CDR3 spans 14 amino acids. The V and J ends lost 6 bases and 0 bases respectively, with 11 bases between them. CDR3 DNA sequence: TGCAGCGTGGGGGGGGCCCCGAACACCGGGGAGCTGTTTTTT. Encoded protein: CSVGGAPNTGELFF.

The chain has TRBV6-5 and TRBJ2-7, with 8 bases identical to TRBD1. Germline loops: CDR1 MNHEY, CDR2 SVGAGI. V lost 7 bases, J lost 7 bases, and 9 bases stayed unmatched. The CDR3 consists of 13 residues. CDR3: CASTQGEPGEQYF. CDR3 sequence (DNA): TGTGCCAGCACACAGGGGGAACCGGGGGAGCAGTACTTC.